Each of the 26 T cell receptor beta chains below was sequenced from the same sample in a study of siplizumab effects on memory and regulatory T cells. The repertoire was sequenced with immunoSEQ multiplex PCR; TCRdb's copy has only in-frame clones and lacks some. The sample shows tens of thousands of clones, roughly 96% of them seen only once. The material sequenced was naive CD8+ T cells sorted from blood. The receptors shown here come from a human donor in good health.

The chain recombines TRBV4-1 with TRBJ2-7, with D possibly being TRBD2 (5 bases). V lost 0 bases to trimming and J lost 3 bases, with 12 bases between them. This CDR3 has 15 amino acids. Germline V gene lookup returns CDR1 MGHRA and CDR2 YSYEKL. CDR3 DNA sequence: TGCGCCAGCAGCCAAGAGGTCAGCGGTTACTACGAGCAGTACTTC. Amino acid sequence: CASSQEVSGYYEQYF.

The gene calls are TRBV5-6 and TRBJ2-7; D unresolved. The V end was cut by 3 bases, the J end by 1 base, with 8 bases between. This CDR3 spans 13 amino acids. Looked up from germline, CDR1 is SGHDT and CDR2 is YYEEEE. CDR3 sequence reads: CASSSPGSYEQYF. The CDR3 coding sequence is TGTGCCAGCAGCTCGCCAGGTTCCTACGAGCAGTACTTC.

This chain links TRBV4-1 with TRBJ2-6, with 7 bases fitting TRBD1. The J segment lost 2 bases and the V segment lost 8 bases, leaving 3 bases of the junction unmatched. CDR1 is MGHRA and CDR2 is YSYEKL in the germline V gene. The CDR3 consists of 14 residues. The CDR3 DNA is TGCGCCAGCCAGACAGGGCCTGGGGCCAACGTCCTGACTTTC. Amino acid sequence: CASQTGPGANVLTF.

The chain recombines TRBV7-9 with TRBJ1-5; 8 bases map to TRBD1. The germline CDR1 and CDR2 sequences are SEHNR and FQNEAQ (reference sequence). The ends lost 5 bases at V and 5 bases at J; junction bases unmatched: 8. The CDR3 has 15 residues. CDR3 nucleotides: TGTGCCAGCAGCCCCGACAGGGGAGACGATCAGCCCCAGCATTTT. Protein product: CASSPDRGDDQPQHF.

The chain has TRBV10-1 and TRBJ2-7; possible D gene TRBD1, 5 bases. Germline CDR1 reads WNHNN; CDR2 reads SYGVQD (reference sequence). V was cut by 10 bases and J by 1 base, with 11 bases left in between. There are 12 residues in the CDR3. CDR3 loop: CAIRQCSYEQYF. The CDR3 bases are TGCGCCATCAGACAGTGTTCCTACGAGCAGTACTTC.

CDR3 protein: CASSLGPAYEQYF. The DNA of the CDR3 is TGTGCCAGCAGTTTAGGGCCGGCCTACGAGCAGTACTTC. J is TRBJ2-7 and V is TRBV27; D not certain. CDR3 length equals 13 residues. Germline values: CDR1 MNHEY, CDR2 SMNVEV (reference sequence). The ends were cut back, 2 bases at V and 2 bases at J, with 7 bases in the middle.

The CDR3 is CASSLTGPATGELFF. CDR3 in DNA: TGTGCCAGCAGCTTAACGGGGCCAGCCACCGGGGAGCTGTTTTTT. This chain links TRBV7-3 with TRBJ2-2, with D possibly TRBD1 on 5 matching bases. Germline CDR1 reads SGHTA; CDR2 reads FQGTGA. Trimming stripped 0 bases from V and 4 bases from J, with 9 bases between. The CDR3 runs to 15 residues.

The rearrangement links TRBV19 to TRBJ1-5; D is perhaps TRBD1 (6 bases). V was cut by 5 bases and J by 9 bases, with 8 bases left in between. The CDR3 runs 11 residues. Germline loops: CDR1 LNHDA, CDR2 SQIVND (reference sequence). CDR3 in DNA: TGTGCCAGTAGTCGAGGGGGGCCCCAGCATTTT. The encoded protein is CASSRGGPQHF.

The rearrangement links TRBV19 to TRBJ2-3; 8 bases are shared with TRBD1. CDR3 length equals 14 residues. Germline V gene data show CDR1 as LNHDA and CDR2 as SQIVND (reference sequence). V trimming: 5 bases; J trimming: 4 bases; junction bases outside the gene matches: 5. The CDR3 spells CASSPWTGSDTQYF. Written as DNA, the CDR3 is TGTGCCAGTAGTCCATGGACAGGGTCAGATACGCAGTATTTT.

The V and J genes are TRBV23-1 and TRBJ1-4; D possibly corresponds to TRBD1 (5 bases). TRBV23-1 is an ORF, with its function uncertain. Trimming took off 7 bases at V and 2 bases at J, with 11 bases between the two ends. The CDR3 loop spans 14 amino acids. CDR3: CASKPGRTNEKLFF. The CDR3 DNA reads TGCGCCAGCAAACCGGGACGGACTAATGAAAAACTGTTTTTT.

V is TRBV30 and J is TRBJ2-7; 7 nucleotides match TRBD1. Germline V gives CDR1 GTSNPN, CDR2 SVGIG (reference sequence). The V and J ends lost 8 bases and 3 bases, in that order; junction bases with no gene match: 7. There are 12 residues in the CDR3. As DNA, the CDR3 is TGTGCCCACCGGACAGGAGGCTACGAGCAGTACTTC. It yields the protein CAHRTGGYEQYF.

V is TRBV19 and J is TRBJ2-2; possibly TRBD2 for D (6 bases). CDR1 and CDR2 (germline): LNHDA, SQIVND (reference sequence). V was cut by 6 bases and J by 2 bases, with 13 bases left in between. The CDR3 is made up of 15 amino acids. CDR3 DNA sequence: TGTGCCAGTAGCTTATGGGGGGACAACACCGGGGAGCTGTTTTTT. It specifies CASSLWGDNTGELFF. The whole variable domain, filled in from reference TRBV19 and TRBJ2-2, reads DGGITQSPKYLFRKEGQNVTLSCEQNLNHDAMYWYRQDPGQGLRLIYYSQIVNDFQKGDIAEGYSVSREKKESFPLTVTSAQKNPTAFYLCASSLWGDNTGELFFGEGSRLTVL.

The chain carries TRBV4-1 and TRBJ2-7; 7 positions agree with TRBD2. The CDR3 contains 14 residues. Germline V gene sequence: CDR1 MGHRA, CDR2 YSYEKL. V lost 3 bases to trimming and J lost 2 bases; unmatched junction nucleotides: 4. CDR3 region: CASSHGGGTYEQYF. The CDR3 nucleotides are TGCGCCAGCAGCCATGGGGGGGGTACCTACGAGCAGTACTTC.

The gene calls are TRBV19 and TRBJ1-1; no definite D call. The CDR3 contains 13 residues. In germline, CDR1 is LNHDA, CDR2 SQIVND (reference sequence). Trimming removed 3 bases from V and 6 bases from J, with 11 bases in between. This CDR3 reads CASSIVGEAEAFF. The CDR3 DNA is TGTGCCAGTAGTATCGTCGGGGAGGCTGAAGCTTTCTTT. The full variable domain, in which reference TRBV19 and TRBJ1-1 provide the parts outside the CDR3, is DGGITQSPKYLFRKEGQNVTLSCEQNLNHDAMYWYRQDPGQGLRLIYYSQIVNDFQKGDIAEGYSVSREKKESFPLTVTSAQKNPTAFYLCASSIVGEAEAFFGQGTRLTVV.

The J gene is TRBJ2-7, the V gene TRBV25-1; D remains unclear. V was shortened by 6 bases and J by 3 bases, with 3 bases between the two germline ends. The CDR3 spans 10 residues. Germline V gene lookup returns CDR1 MGHDK and CDR2 SYGVNS. CDR3 sequence reads: CASSDYEQYF. As DNA, the CDR3 is TGTGCCAGCAGCGACTACGAGCAGTACTTC.

V usage is TRBV2 and J usage is TRBJ2-7; D is perhaps TRBD2 (5 bases). The germline gives CDR1 SNHLY, CDR2 FYNNEI. V was shortened by 4 bases and J by 3 bases, with 13 bases between the two germline ends. The CDR3 contains 14 residues. The CDR3 is CASSVEDYGYEQYF. The CDR3 DNA follows: TGTGCCAGCAGTGTGGAAGACTACGGCTACGAGCAGTACTTC.

V and J are TRBV7-9 and TRBJ2-1; D possibly uses TRBD1 or TRBD2 (5 bases each). V lost 0 bases and J lost 6, with 12 bases in between. This CDR3 has 15 residues. Germline V gene sequence: CDR1 SEHNR, CDR2 FQNEAQ (reference sequence). The CDR3 sequence: CASSLALGTLNEQFF. The CDR3 DNA is TGTGCCAGCAGCTTAGCCCTAGGGACCCTCAATGAGCAGTTCTTC.

The V call is TRBV5-4, the J call TRBJ2-7; TRBD1 aligns across 9 bases. V lost 2 bases and J lost 5; bases outside the gene matches: 5. This CDR3 has 14 amino acids. Germline V gene data show CDR1 as SGHNT and CDR2 as YYREEE (reference sequence). CDR3 in DNA: TGTGCCAGCAGCTTCGGGACAGGGTTCCACGAGCAGTACTTC. It codes for CASSFGTGFHEQYF.

The chain is built from TRBV7-3 and TRBJ2-5; no reliable D call. The ends were cut back, 2 bases at V and 1 base at J, with 5 bases in the middle. The CDR3 consists of 13 residues. Germline-derived CDR1 and CDR2 are SGHTA and FQGTGA. In DNA form, the CDR3 reads TGTGCCAGCAGCTTAGGGCCCCAAGAGACCCAGTACTTC. It translates to CASSLGPQETQYF.

This chain connects TRBV9 to TRBJ2-7; 8 bases match TRBD2. CDR1 is SGDLS and CDR2 is YYNGEE in the germline V gene. The CDR3 totals 15 residues. Unmatched junction bases numbered 5, after V lost 2 bases and J lost 1 base. The CDR3 nucleotides are TGTGCCAGCAGCGTTGCCAGCGGGGGATCCTACGAGCAGTACTTC. The encoded protein is CASSVASGGSYEQYF.

CDR3 bases: TGTGCCAGCAGCTTAGGGACAGCCTCTGGAAACACCATATATTTT. This codes for CASSLGTASGNTIYF. The chain employs TRBV7-3 and TRBJ1-3; 7 bases line up with TRBD1. V shed 2 bases and J 0 bases; nucleotides not matched to a gene: 1. Per germline, CDR1 SGHTA and CDR2 FQGTGA. This CDR3 is 15 amino acids long. The variable domain in full, with the rest retrieved from reference TRBV7-3 and TRBJ1-3, is GAGVSQTPSNKVTEKGKYVELRCDPISGHTALYWYRQSLGQGPEFLIYFQGTGAADDSGLPNDRFFAVRPEGSVSTLKIQRTERGDSAVYLCASSLGTASGNTIYFGEGSWLTVV.

The V call is TRBV5-4, the J call TRBJ2-5, with a possible D match to TRBD2 (5 bases). Germline V gene sequence: CDR1 SGHNT, CDR2 YYREEE (reference sequence). The CDR3 length is 15 residues. The V and J ends lost 0 bases and 7 bases respectively, with 16 bases between them. The CDR3 nucleotides read TGTGCCAGCAGCTTGGGTCTGGGCTCGGGAACGACCCAGTACTTC. It specifies CASSLGLGSGTTQYF. Based on the CDR3 plus reference TRBV5-4 and TRBJ2-5, the full variable domain is ETGVTQSPTHLIKTRGQQVTLRCSSQSGHNTVSWYQQALGQGPQFIFQYYREEENGRGNFPPRFSGLQFPNYSSELNVNALELDDSALYLCASSLGLGSGTTQYFGPGTRLLVL.

The chain joins TRBV18 to TRBJ2-7; D unresolved. The germline CDR1 and CDR2 sequences are KGHSH and LQKENI. The CDR3 totals 14 residues. Between the trimmed V and J ends, which lost 6 bases and 4 bases, there was a span of 16 bases. CDR3 in amino acids: CASSTGGVGYEQYF. In DNA form, the CDR3 reads TGTGCCAGCTCCACGGGTGGGGTTGGTTACGAGCAGTACTTC.

The rearrangement links TRBV29-1 to TRBJ2-7; D is unclear. Germline-derived CDR1 and CDR2 are SQVTM and ANQGSEA. The ends were cut back, 1 base at V and 0 bases at J, with 4 bases in the middle. The CDR3 covers 12 residues. CDR3: CSVEGASYEQYF. CDR3 sequence (DNA): TGCAGCGTTGAAGGGGCCTCCTACGAGCAGTACTTC.

The chain combines TRBV30 with TRBJ1-4; D not resolved. CDR3 length: 12 amino acids. The germline gives CDR1 GTSNPN, CDR2 SVGIG (reference sequence). Trimming took 4 bases from V and 2 from J, leaving 5 bases between them. The DNA of the CDR3 is TGTGCCTGGACTGATACTAATGAAAAACTGTTTTTT. Translating gives CAWTDTNEKLFF. The full variable domain, rest sourced from reference TRBV30 and TRBJ1-4, is SQTIHQWPATLVQPVGSPLSLECTVEGTSNPNLYWYRQAAGRGLQLLFYSVGIGQISSEVPQNLSASRPQDRQFILSSKKLLLSDSGFYLCAWTDTNEKLFFGSGTQLSVL.

The chain links TRBV6-1 to TRBJ1-4; D not certain. Germline CDR1 reads MNHNS; CDR2 reads SASEGT. This CDR3 has 15 residues. V shed 7 bases and J shed 3 bases, with 15 bases lying between them. The CDR3 DNA reads TGTGCCAGCACGGGAGGGATAGTCGCTAATGAAAAACTGTTTTTT. This encodes CASTGGIVANEKLFF.